This T cell receptor (beta chain) originates from a study of T cells in Graves' hyperthyroidism and ophthalmopathy. Clinical symptoms, serum thyroxine and TRAb, thyroid ultrasound and orbital computed tomography were used for the diagnoses. General observations from the study: Blood also showed most of the thyroid clonotypes that were expanded above 0.001. Using 13 V-J features, a model discriminated ophthalmopathy from stable hyperthyroidism.

This clonotype was recorded at least ten times. Its antigen remains unidentified. Regions amplified from RNA transcripts were the TCR beta CDR3 regions. First-round RT-PCR targeting the TCR CDR3 was performed with the HTBI primer set. TCRdb processed the multiplex PCR reads anew with MiXCR; each CDR3 protein has one entry. Of under 750,000 distinct CDR3 sequences listed, under 20% are singletons. CDR3 length equals 15 residues. With V trimmed by 4 bases and J by 3 bases, 7 bases remained unmatched. CDR1 is SGHRS, CDR2 YFSETQ, per germline. The chain employs TRBV5-1 and TRBJ2-1, with 7 nucleotides matching TRBD2. The receptor was derived from a woman aged 50 to 60 with Graves' hyperthyroidism that later progressed to Graves' ophthalmopathy. Material: blood. This CDR3 reads CASSAGGGLYNEQFF. The CDR3 bases are TGCGCCAGCAGCGCCGGCGGGGGACTCTACAATGAGCAGTTCTTC. Supplemented by reference TRBV5-1 and TRBJ2-1, the full variable domain reads KAGVTQTPRYLIKTRGQQVTLSCSPISGHRSVSWYQQTPGQGLQFLFEYFSETQRNKGNFPGRFSGRQFSNSRSEMNVSTLELGDSALYLCASSAGGGLYNEQFFGPGTRLTVL.